Listed below are T cell receptor beta chains from one sample, sequenced in a study of cytomegalovirus exposure and HLA in healthy donors. The table came from immunoSEQ multiplex PCR; TCRdb's copy has only in-frame clones and leaves some out. Among roughly 140,000 clones listed, 84% were seen once. Sequenced: PBMCs. The receptors originated from a boy younger than 10 in good health and CMV-seronegative. The CDR3 runs from the conserved cysteine through the conserved F or W. D genes are given only for firm matches. A row's size may be missing; if present it is once, few, many or a size class.

d_gene: TRBD1
abundance: .
j_gene: TRBJ1-1
v_gene: TRBV28
len: 16
CDR3aa: CASSPSPGTGNTEAFF
CDR3nt: TGTGCCAGCAGTCCGAGTCCCGGGACAGGGAACACTGAAGCTTTCTTT

d_gene: .
abundance: .
j_gene: TRBJ2-2
v_gene: TRBV5-4
len: 13
CDR3aa: CASSLRGGGELFF
CDR3nt: TGTGCCAGCAGCTTAAGGGGAGGCGGGGAGCTGTTTTTT

d_gene: .
abundance: .
j_gene: TRBJ2-6
v_gene: TRBV6-1
len: 15
CDR3aa: CASSDRSSGANVLTF
CDR3nt: TGTGCCAGCAGTGACAGAAGCTCTGGGGCCAACGTCCTGACTTTC

d_gene: .
abundance: .
j_gene: TRBJ2-7
v_gene: TRBV5-6
len: 14
CDR3aa: CASSFGGGRYEQYF
CDR3nt: TGTGCCAGCAGCTTTGGAGGGGGCCGTTACGAGCAGTACTTC

d_gene: TRBD1
abundance: once
j_gene: TRBJ1-2
v_gene: TRBV13
len: 14
CDR3aa: CASYGTGGLYGYTF
CDR3nt: TGTGCCAGCTACGGGACAGGGGGACTCTATGGCTACACCTTC

d_gene: TRBD1
abundance: .
j_gene: TRBJ1-2
v_gene: TRBV27
len: 13
CDR3aa: CASTAGTGRSYTF
CDR3nt: TGTGCCAGCACCGCCGGGACAGGGAGGAGCTACACCTTC

d_gene: .
abundance: .
j_gene: TRBJ1-1
v_gene: TRBV6-5
len: 16
CDR3aa: CASSWGDRPRATEAFF
CDR3nt: TGTGCCAGCAGTTGGGGTGACAGACCCAGGGCCACTGAAGCTTTCTTT

d_gene: .
abundance: .
j_gene: TRBJ1-1
v_gene: TRBV2
len: 14
CDR3aa: CASSGPGLNTEAFF
CDR3nt: TGTGCCAGCAGTGGCCCAGGGTTAAACACTGAAGCTTTCTTT

d_gene: TRBD1
abundance: .
j_gene: TRBJ2-7
v_gene: TRBV6-5
len: 13
CDR3aa: CATARGQIYEQYF
CDR3nt: TGTGCCACCGCCCGGGGACAGATCTACGAGCAGTACTTC

d_gene: .
abundance: .
j_gene: TRBJ2-3
v_gene: TRBV14
len: 13
CDR3aa: CASRRTVTDTQYF
CDR3nt: TGTGCCAGCAGACGGACAGTGACAGATACGCAGTATTTT

d_gene: TRBD1
abundance: once
j_gene: TRBJ1-1
v_gene: TRBV15
len: 19
CDR3aa: CATSRDSQGATWVRTEAFF
CDR3nt: TGTGCCACCAGCAGAGATTCACAGGGGGCGACATGGGTTCGCACTGAAGCTTTCTTT

d_gene: TRBD2
abundance: .
j_gene: TRBJ2-1
v_gene: TRBV15
len: 14
CDR3aa: CATSRAGTSGEQFF
CDR3nt: TGTGCCACCAGCAGGGCCGGGACTAGCGGGGAGCAGTTCTTC

d_gene: .
abundance: .
j_gene: TRBJ2-7
v_gene: TRBV6-5
len: 15
CDR3aa: CASREGTGISYEQYF
CDR3nt: TGTGCCAGCAGGGAGGGGACGGGAATCTCCTACGAGCAGTACTTC

d_gene: TRBD2
abundance: .
j_gene: TRBJ2-5
v_gene: TRBV4-2
len: 20
CDR3aa: CASSQKPRTSGMTTGETQYF
CDR3nt: TGTGCCAGCAGCCAAAAGCCGAGGACTAGCGGAATGACGACGGGGGAGACCCAGTACTTC

d_gene: TRBD1
abundance: .
j_gene: TRBJ2-7
v_gene: TRBV28
len: 15
CDR3aa: CASQSIMTGSYEQYF
CDR3nt: TGTGCCAGCCAGAGCATTATGACAGGGTCCTACGAGCAGTACTTC

d_gene: .
abundance: .
j_gene: TRBJ1-2
v_gene: TRBV10-3
len: 14
CDR3aa: CAASDSRTDYGYTF
CDR3nt: TGTGCCGCCTCGGACAGCCGGACAGACTATGGCTACACCTTC

d_gene: .
abundance: .
j_gene: TRBJ1-1
v_gene: TRBV7-2
len: 12
CDR3aa: CASSLKQGLAFF
CDR3nt: TGTGCCAGCAGCCTAAAACAGGGATTAGCTTTCTTT

d_gene: .
abundance: .
j_gene: TRBJ1-1
v_gene: TRBV11-2
len: 15
CDR3aa: CASSFQDRGNTEAFF
CDR3nt: TGTGCCAGCAGCTTTCAGGACCGGGGGAACACTGAAGCTTTCTTT

d_gene: .
abundance: once
j_gene: TRBJ2-1
v_gene: TRBV7-8
len: 15
CDR3aa: CASSSAAPMFNEQFF
CDR3nt: TGTGCCAGCAGCTCCGCGGCCCCCATGTTCAATGAGCAGTTCTTC

d_gene: TRBD2
abundance: .
j_gene: TRBJ2-1
v_gene: TRBV29-1
len: 14
CDR3aa: CSVEWRGNGGEQFF
CDR3nt: TGCAGCGTTGAGTGGCGGGGGAATGGCGGTGAGCAGTTCTTC

d_gene: .
abundance: .
j_gene: TRBJ1-2
v_gene: TRBV5-1
len: 13
CDR3aa: CASSFDADYGYTF
CDR3nt: TGCGCCAGCAGCTTTGACGCGGATTATGGCTACACCTTC

d_gene: TRBD2
abundance: .
j_gene: TRBJ2-1
v_gene: TRBV6-5
len: 15
CDR3aa: CASSRRGLVSDEQFF
CDR3nt: TGTGCCAGCAGTCGCCGGGGACTAGTTTCCGATGAGCAGTTCTTC

d_gene: TRBD2
abundance: .
j_gene: TRBJ2-7
v_gene: TRBV4-1
len: 17
CDR3aa: CASSDSGTPFGAYEQYF
CDR3nt: TGCGCCAGCAGCGATAGCGGGACTCCTTTTGGGGCCTACGAGCAGTACTTC

d_gene: .
abundance: .
j_gene: TRBJ2-2
v_gene: TRBV11-2
len: 12
CDR3aa: CASRTGTGELFF
CDR3nt: TGTGCCAGCAGAACAGGGACCGGGGAGCTGTTTTTT

d_gene: .
abundance: .
j_gene: TRBJ2-1
v_gene: TRBV7-9
len: 15
CDR3aa: CASNTGLRTYNEQFF
CDR3nt: TGTGCCAGCAATACGGGACTTCGGACTTACAATGAGCAGTTCTTC

d_gene: TRBD1
abundance: .
j_gene: TRBJ1-2
v_gene: TRBV29-1
len: 12
CDR3aa: CSERGQGHGYTF
CDR3nt: TGCAGCGAACGGGGACAGGGACATGGCTACACCTTC

d_gene: .
abundance: .
j_gene: TRBJ1-2
v_gene: TRBV5-4
len: 17
CDR3aa: CASSFRADSQDSYGYTF
CDR3nt: TGTGCCAGCAGCTTTCGGGCAGACAGTCAGGATAGCTATGGCTACACCTTC

d_gene: .
abundance: .
j_gene: TRBJ2-2
v_gene: TRBV18
len: 18
CDR3aa: CASSPQAGLLLNTGELFF
CDR3nt: TGTGCCAGCTCACCACAGGCAGGACTATTACTAAACACCGGGGAGCTGTTTTTT

d_gene: TRBD1
abundance: .
j_gene: TRBJ1-3
v_gene: TRBV5-1
len: 17
CDR3aa: CASSLKDRGSSGNTIYF
CDR3nt: TGCGCCAGCAGCTTGAAGGACAGGGGGAGCTCTGGAAACACCATATATTTT

d_gene: TRBD1
abundance: .
j_gene: TRBJ1-2
v_gene: TRBV6-1
len: 13
CDR3aa: CASSGDRGSGYTF
CDR3nt: TGTGCCAGCAGTGGGGACAGGGGTTCCGGCTACACCTTC

d_gene: .
abundance: .
j_gene: TRBJ2-1
v_gene: TRBV27
len: 12
CDR3aa: CASSYGYNEQFF
CDR3nt: TGTGCCAGCAGTTACGGCTACAATGAGCAGTTCTTC

d_gene: TRBD2
abundance: .
j_gene: TRBJ2-2
v_gene: TRBV28
len: 15
CDR3aa: CASGSLAGGPGELFF
CDR3nt: TGTGCCAGCGGTTCCCTAGCGGGAGGGCCCGGGGAGCTGTTTTTT

d_gene: .
abundance: .
j_gene: TRBJ2-7
v_gene: TRBV7-8
len: 17
CDR3aa: CASSLAAVVIESYEQYF
CDR3nt: TGTGCCAGCAGCTTAGCGGCCGTTGTGATCGAATCCTACGAGCAGTACTTC

d_gene: TRBD1
abundance: .
j_gene: TRBJ1-1
v_gene: TRBV7-3
len: 14
CDR3aa: CASSPFNRGTEAFF
CDR3nt: TGTGCCAGCAGCCCATTCAACAGGGGTACTGAAGCTTTCTTT

d_gene: .
abundance: .
j_gene: TRBJ1-5
v_gene: TRBV9
len: 15
CDR3aa: CASSVGSGGNQPQHF
CDR3nt: TGTGCCAGCAGCGTAGGTTCCGGAGGCAATCAGCCCCAGCATTTT

d_gene: .
abundance: .
j_gene: TRBJ2-4
v_gene: TRBV5-6
len: 14
CDR3aa: CASSRYEMTPREYF
CDR3nt: TGTGCCAGCAGCCGGTACGAAATGACCCCACGGGAGTACTTC

d_gene: .
abundance: .
j_gene: TRBJ1-5
v_gene: TRBV5-1
len: 16
CDR3aa: CASSLLPGYSNQPQHF
CDR3nt: TGCGCCAGCAGCTTGCTCCCGGGATATAGCAATCAGCCCCAGCATTTT

d_gene: TRBD2
abundance: .
j_gene: TRBJ2-7
v_gene: TRBV4-2
len: 15
CDR3aa: CASSQGMGLTYEQYF
CDR3nt: TGTGCCAGCAGCCAAGGGATGGGACTAACCTACGAGCAGTACTTC

d_gene: .
abundance: .
j_gene: TRBJ2-5
v_gene: TRBV5-1
len: 13
CDR3aa: CASSSVVQETQYF
CDR3nt: TGCGCCAGCAGCTCGGTAGTCCAAGAGACCCAGTACTTC

d_gene: TRBD1
abundance: few
j_gene: TRBJ2-1
v_gene: TRBV25-1
len: 16
CDR3aa: CASSEKIGQGASEQFF
CDR3nt: TGTGCCAGCAGTGAAAAAATTGGACAGGGGGCTAGCGAGCAGTTCTTC

d_gene: .
abundance: few
j_gene: TRBJ1-5
v_gene: TRBV18
len: 14
CDR3aa: CASSPAQLNQPQHF
CDR3nt: TGTGCCAGCTCACCGGCACAGTTAAATCAGCCCCAGCATTTT

d_gene: TRBD1
abundance: once
j_gene: TRBJ2-7
v_gene: TRBV4-3
len: 15
CDR3aa: CASSQGQGAVYEQYF
CDR3nt: TGCGCCAGCAGCCAAGGGCAGGGGGCGGTTTACGAGCAGTACTTC

d_gene: .
abundance: .
j_gene: TRBJ1-5
v_gene: TRBV5-4
len: 14
CDR3aa: CASSQGGGNQPQHF
CDR3nt: TGTGCCAGCAGCCAAGGGGGGGGCAATCAGCCCCAGCATTTT

d_gene: TRBD2
abundance: once
j_gene: TRBJ2-3
v_gene: TRBV18
len: 19
CDR3aa: CASSPPRTAGLANTDTQYF
CDR3nt: TGTGCCAGCTCACCTCCGCGCACAGCTGGACTAGCGAATACAGATACGCAGTATTTT

d_gene: TRBD2
abundance: .
j_gene: TRBJ2-7
v_gene: TRBV25-1
len: 15
CDR3aa: CASSSSGRAYGEQYF
CDR3nt: TGTGCCAGCAGCAGTAGCGGGAGGGCCTATGGCGAGCAGTACTTC

d_gene: TRBD2
abundance: .
j_gene: TRBJ2-1
v_gene: TRBV25-1
len: 16
CDR3aa: CASSGSSGGAGNEQFF
CDR3nt: TGTGCCAGCAGTGGCTCAAGCGGGGGGGCGGGAAATGAGCAGTTCTTC

d_gene: .
abundance: .
j_gene: TRBJ2-7
v_gene: TRBV7-8
len: 14
CDR3aa: CASSLALGLYEQYF
CDR3nt: TGTGCCAGCAGCTTAGCGCTTGGCTTGTACGAGCAGTACTTC

d_gene: TRBD1
abundance: .
j_gene: TRBJ2-1
v_gene: TRBV5-1
len: 18
CDR3aa: CASSLLWLSGQGRNEQFF
CDR3nt: TGCGCCAGCAGCTTGTTGTGGCTGTCGGGACAGGGTCGAAATGAGCAGTTCTTC

d_gene: .
abundance: once
j_gene: TRBJ1-1
v_gene: TRBV10-1
len: 15
CDR3aa: CASSERTTRGTEAFF
CDR3nt: TGCGCCAGCAGTGAGAGAACGACTCGAGGCACTGAAGCTTTCTTT

d_gene: .
abundance: few
j_gene: TRBJ2-2
v_gene: TRBV19
len: 15
CDR3aa: CASSIGSTGTGELFF
CDR3nt: TGTGCCAGTAGTATAGGCTCCACAGGGACCGGGGAGCTGTTTTTT

d_gene: .
abundance: .
j_gene: TRBJ1-1
v_gene: TRBV9
len: 13
CDR3aa: CASSATVNTEAFF
CDR3nt: TGTGCCAGCAGCGCAACAGTGAACACTGAAGCTTTCTTT

d_gene: .
abundance: .
j_gene: TRBJ2-3
v_gene: TRBV25-1
len: 15
CDR3aa: CASSHSQRRTDTQYF
CDR3nt: TGTGCCAGCAGTCACTCTCAGCGGCGCACAGATACGCAGTATTTT

d_gene: TRBD1
abundance: .
j_gene: TRBJ2-7
v_gene: TRBV5-1
len: 15
CDR3aa: CASSLMGQLSYEQYF
CDR3nt: TGCGCCAGCAGCTTGATGGGACAGCTCTCCTACGAGCAGTACTTC

d_gene: TRBD1
abundance: .
j_gene: TRBJ1-5
v_gene: TRBV12-5
len: 19
CDR3aa: CASGFGPGTGDDSNQPQHF
CDR3nt: TGTGCTAGTGGTTTTGGACCCGGGACAGGGGATGATAGCAATCAGCCCCAGCATTTT

d_gene: .
abundance: .
j_gene: TRBJ2-7
v_gene: TRBV9
len: 14
CDR3aa: CASSATPGAYEQYF
CDR3nt: TGTGCCAGCAGCGCCACCCCGGGGGCCTACGAGCAGTACTTC

d_gene: .
abundance: .
j_gene: TRBJ1-2
v_gene: TRBV27
len: 16
CDR3aa: CASSLSPPPRVYGYTF
CDR3nt: TGTGCCAGCAGTTTATCGCCCCCTCCTCGGGTCTATGGCTACACCTTC

d_gene: TRBD1
abundance: .
j_gene: TRBJ1-2
v_gene: TRBV28
len: 16
CDR3aa: CASSSPSDRIRGGYTF
CDR3nt: TGTGCCAGCAGTTCCCCCTCGGACAGGATAAGGGGTGGCTACACCTTC

d_gene: .
abundance: .
j_gene: TRBJ2-1
v_gene: TRBV29-1
len: 13
CDR3aa: CSVEGSSYNEQFF
CDR3nt: TGCAGCGTTGAAGGGAGCTCCTACAATGAGCAGTTCTTC